The 20 T cell receptor beta chains in this list originate from one sample, sequenced in a study of shared clonotypes between healthy human individuals. Assay: immunoSEQ multiplex PCR; the TCRdb copy retains only in-frame clones and omits some. The data hold 450,000 to 650,000 clones, with roughly four fifths observed a single time. The specimen was PBMCs. The source of these receptors is a woman between 35 and 50 years old in good health. Some clones in this sample may be carry-over from other donors' samples.

This chain uses TRBV28 with TRBJ2-7; 8 nucleotides align to TRBD2. The CDR3 covers 14 residues. The germline V gene encodes CDR1 MDHEN and CDR2 SYDVKM. Trimming at V came to 6 bases and at J to 3 bases, leaving 7 bases not matched to a gene. CDR3 nucleotide sequence: TGTGCCAGCAGCGCGACTAGCGCTTTCTACGAGCAGTACTTC. Its protein product is CASSATSAFYEQYF.

This rearrangement joins TRBV5-1 to TRBJ1-4; D is possibly TRBD1 (5 bases). CDR1 SGHRS and CDR2 YFSETQ come from the germline V gene. The CDR3 has 14 residues. The V end was cut by 0 bases, the J end by 10 bases, with 13 bases between. CDR3 amino acids: CASSLEGLGGKLFF. The CDR3 coding sequence is TGCGCCAGCAGCTTGGAGGGCCTGGGGGGAAAACTGTTTTTT.

The chain uses TRBV5-5 and TRBJ2-3, with TRBD2 identical over 7 bases. V lost 2 bases and J lost 1; bases outside the gene matches: 7. The germline gives CDR1 SGHKS, CDR2 YYEKEE (reference sequence). The CDR3 has 16 residues. CDR3 residues: CASSFLSGAGTDTQYF. The CDR3 coding sequence is TGTGCCAGCAGCTTTTTAAGCGGGGCGGGCACAGATACGCAGTATTTT.

This chain uses TRBV9 with TRBJ1-1, with D maybe TRBD1 (6 bases). With 1 base removed from V and 1 base from J, the gap between germline ends came to 23 bases. This CDR3 spans 19 amino acids. Germline V gene data show CDR1 as SGDLS and CDR2 as YYNGEE. The CDR3 bases are TGTGCCAGCAGCGTATTGGCACCCGCCCCGGGACACCGGAACACTGAAGCTTTCTTT. This translates into CASSVLAPAPGHRNTEAFF.

V usage is TRBV18 and J usage is TRBJ2-3; TRBD1 might be the D (7 bases). CDR3 size: 16 residues. Trimming stripped 6 bases from V and 3 bases from J, with 19 bases between. Germline V gene data show CDR1 as KGHSH and CDR2 as LQKENI. CDR3 in amino acids: CASSHGRTGLTDTQYF. As DNA, the CDR3 is TGTGCCAGCTCCCACGGCCGGACAGGACTAACAGATACGCAGTATTTT.

The J gene is TRBJ2-1, the V gene TRBV27; TRBD1 matches at 8 bases. There are 18 residues in the CDR3. In germline, CDR1 is MNHEY, CDR2 SMNVEV (reference sequence). V lost 5 bases to trimming and J lost 3 bases; unmatched junction nucleotides: 15. Here the CDR3 DNA reads TGTGCCAGCAGTCGTCACCTTAGCGACAGGGGAATCTACAATGAGCAGTTCTTC. Translated, it gives CASSRHLSDRGIYNEQFF.

The rearrangement joins TRBV7-8 to TRBJ2-5; D gene unclear. V was cut by 3 bases and J by 1 base, with 12 bases left in between. The germline V gene has CDR1 SGHVS and CDR2 FQNEAQ. CDR3 length: 15 residues. The CDR3 reads CASSFGWSLQETQYF. CDR3 DNA sequence: TGTGCCAGCAGCTTTGGGTGGTCACTCCAAGAGACCCAGTACTTC.

The CDR3 loop is CASRQRHPDSYEQYF. In nucleotides, the CDR3 is TGCGCCAGCAGACAAAGACATCCCGACTCCTACGAGCAGTACTTC. V and J are TRBV4-1 and TRBJ2-7; D ambiguous. Looked up from germline, CDR1 is MGHRA and CDR2 is YSYEKL. The CDR3 runs 15 residues. Trimming took 6 bases from V and 0 from J, leaving 15 bases between them.

This sequence joins TRBV7-9 and TRBJ1-2; D unresolved. The CDR3 loop spans 14 amino acids. V was clipped by 3 bases and J by 2 bases, with 10 bases between them. The germline V gene has CDR1 SEHNR and CDR2 FQNEAQ (reference sequence). CDR3 bases: TGTGCCAGCAGCTTTGGAGGGCGCAACTATGGCTACACCTTC. Its translation is CASSFGGRNYGYTF.

The chain employs TRBV5-4 and TRBJ1-1; no reliable D call. Germline V gene lookup returns CDR1 SGHNT and CDR2 YYREEE (reference sequence). Trimming took 0 bases from V and 8 from J, leaving 20 bases between them. The CDR3 totals 16 residues. The CDR3 DNA is TGTGCCAGCAGCTTGGGTTCCGGCCCCCAGATTTCGGAAGCTTTCTTT. Residues: CASSLGSGPQISEAFF.

The rearrangement uses TRBV18 and TRBJ2-7; no firm D call. Trimming left V 0 bases short and J 5 bases short, with 8 bases between. This CDR3 comprises 13 residues. Germline loops: CDR1 KGHSH, CDR2 LQKENI. CDR3 sequence: CASSPPFVHEQYF. CDR3 in DNA: TGTGCCAGCTCACCACCGTTTGTCCACGAGCAGTACTTC.

A note on this clone: A far larger clone lies a single base away; this is likely a read error. This chain uses TRBV30 with TRBJ2-5; D is unclear. CDR1 and CDR2 from the germline V gene are GTSNPN and SVGIG (reference sequence). V was cut by 3 bases and J by 0 bases, with 11 bases left in between. CDR3 length: 14 amino acids. The CDR3 DNA sequence: TGTGCCTGGAGGAGGCTCCCGTACCAAGAGACCCAGTACTTC. Translation: CAWRRLPYQETQYF.

The chain is built from TRBV30 and TRBJ2-5; D perhaps matches TRBD1 (6 bases). This CDR3 comprises 12 residues. In germline, CDR1 is GTSNPN, CDR2 SVGIG (reference sequence). V was cut by 7 bases and J by 3 bases, with 12 bases left in between. In DNA, the CDR3 is TGTGCCTCGGAGGACAGAGAAGAGACCCAGTACTTC. Its translation: CASEDREETQYF.

In this sample, this clone turned up a few times. The rearrangement joins TRBV28 to TRBJ2-7, with 7 bases fitting TRBD2. CDR3 length: 14 residues. Germline-derived CDR1 and CDR2 are MDHEN and SYDVKM. CDR3: CVVGEGLTSYEQYF. Written as DNA, the CDR3 is TGTGTCGTTGGTGAGGGACTAACCTCCTACGAGCAGTACTTC.

This chain's CDR3 is CASSPRQGMNTEAFF. CDR3 DNA sequence: TGTGCCAGCAGTCCCCGACAGGGCATGAACACTGAAGCTTTCTTT. The rearrangement joins TRBV28 to TRBJ1-1, with 7 nucleotides matching TRBD1. This CDR3 spans 15 amino acids. Germline values: CDR1 MDHEN, CDR2 SYDVKM. Losses at the gene ends were 5 bases for V and 0 bases for J; bases not matched to a gene: 6.

The chain couples TRBV7-9 to TRBJ2-7; 8 nucleotides line up with TRBD1. CDR3 size: 19 residues. Germline V gene data show CDR1 as SEHNR and CDR2 as FQNEAQ (reference sequence). V lost 3 bases to trimming and J lost 3 bases; unmatched junction nucleotides: 19. The CDR3 region is CASSLAARTGGLGYYEQYF. CDR3 coding DNA: TGTGCCAGCAGCTTGGCGGCGAGAACAGGGGGACTGGGGTACTACGAGCAGTACTTC.

This chain links TRBV18 with TRBJ2-7, with TRBD2 matching 14 bases. In germline, CDR1 is KGHSH, CDR2 LQKENI. Unmatched junction bases numbered 9, after V lost 3 bases and J lost 5 bases. The CDR3 totals 17 residues. Written as DNA, the CDR3 is TGTGCCAGCTCACCTCGACTAGCGGGAGGGCCTAGGAACGAGCAGTACTTC. Residues: CASSPRLAGGPRNEQYF. Using reference TRBV18 and TRBJ2-7 for the parts outside the CDR3, the full variable domain is NAGVMQNPRHLVRRRGQEARLRCSPMKGHSHVYWYRQLPEEGLKFMVYLQKENIIDESGMPKERFSAEFPKEGPSILRIQQVVRGDSAAYFCASSPRLAGGPRNEQYFGPGTRLTVT.

The chain uses TRBV28 and TRBJ2-1, with 9 bases matching TRBD2. This CDR3 is built from 16 residues. The J segment lost 3 bases and the V segment lost 5 bases, leaving 8 bases of the junction unmatched. Germline CDR1 is MDHEN and CDR2 is SYDVKM. Here the CDR3 DNA reads TGTGCCAGCAGTCCCGGGACTAGCAGAGTCTACAATGAGCAGTTCTTC. It translates to CASSPGTSRVYNEQFF.

The gene calls are TRBV5-1 and TRBJ2-1; a possible D gene is TRBD2 (5 bases). The length of the CDR3 is 14 residues. Germline CDR1 is SGHRS and CDR2 is YFSETQ. V was shortened by 0 bases and J by 5 bases, with 9 bases between the two germline ends. The CDR3 region has the DNA TGCGCCAGCAGCTTGGGGCGGGCAAACAATGAGCAGTTCTTC. It translates to CASSLGRANNEQFF.

The V and J genes are TRBV5-4 and TRBJ1-2; 8 nucleotides line up with TRBD1. The CDR3 extends over 16 amino acids. Germline assignment: CDR1 SGHNT and CDR2 YYREEE (reference sequence). V shed 4 bases, J shed 4 bases, and the junction held 12 bases outside the gene matches. Here the CDR3 reads CASSRDTQGAFYGYTF. The CDR3 DNA follows: TGTGCCAGCAGCCGCGATACTCAGGGGGCTTTCTATGGCTACACCTTC. The full variable domain, its missing parts supplied by reference TRBV5-4 and TRBJ1-2, is ETGVTQSPTHLIKTRGQQVTLRCSSQSGHNTVSWYQQALGQGPQFIFQYYREEENGRGNFPPRFSGLQFPNYSSELNVNALELDDSALYLCASSRDTQGAFYGYTFGSGTRLTVV.